This T cell receptor (beta chain) was profiled in a study of cytomegalovirus exposure and HLA in healthy donors (dated by TCRdb to about 2017). Background on the whole study: According to a later analysis, one platform produced both the approximately 110 validation repertoires and the 666 repertoires of the first cohort. The study combined high-throughput TCR immunosequencing, statistical association of individual TCRs with disease status, and machine learning to predict cytomegalovirus infection status. In addition to the first cohort of 666 subjects, a separate validation cohort of 120 different subjects was used. The study aimed to test whether cataloging public T cell receptors could reveal signatures of past pathogen exposure.

The CDR3 numbers 16 residues from cysteine through phenylalanine. Just the 48-base CDR3 DNA is kept, in frame starting at base 1. A remark on this clone: Its target antigen remains unknown. Qualities for individual bases were not recorded, and no much larger clone is one base off.

General study outcomes and caveats: A later analysis had no HLA typing for the validation cohort, so co-occurrence there was scored across all 120 or so repertoires. Most TCR sequences were seen in very few donors, while some public TCRs were found in many individuals. It was suggested by the authors that the approach could potentially be generalized to other disease states and immunological phenotypes. The classifier was reported to diagnose cytomegalovirus status with high specificity and sensitivity in both the original cohort and the validation cohort. A total of fewer than 200 TCR beta chains were listed by the study as associated with cytomegalovirus. In vitro tests confirmed that a few of the cytomegalovirus-associated TCR beta chains recognize cytomegalovirus antigens. In a later analysis, TCRs clustered in the first cohort were found to also tend to co-occur in the roughly 130 validation repertoires, with 90% to 95% of cluster scores above 0.

The library was generated by the immunoSEQ multiplex PCR assay. The authors' analysis ran thus. A statistical classification framework was developed to diagnose cytomegalovirus status using the catalog of TCR beta chain sequences. Imported from immuneACCESS, the table was reduced by TCRdb to in-frame sequences with V and J called. These copies leave out some clones; in studies compared against another copy, an unresolved V gene accounts for under half, and the cause of the remainder is not known. V and J calls and clone size are copied from that table; D and trimming were computed from the DNA. For this sample there are 150,000 to 200,000 clones; roughly 95% appear just once. The top ten clones comprise approximately 1% of the sample. Donors formed part of the validation cohort, which comprised approximately 130 subjects and was distinct from the first cohort of under 750 subjects.

Recombination linked TRBV12-2 to TRBJ1-5. TRBV12-2 has pseudogene status. This sequence originates from a woman aged 18-29 years in good health and CMV-seronegative. The sample taken for sequencing was PBMCs. In nucleotides, the sequence is TGTGCAAGTCGCTTAGCCGCCGGGGGGAGCAATCAGCCCCAGCATTTT. It encodes CASRLAAGGSNQPQHF.